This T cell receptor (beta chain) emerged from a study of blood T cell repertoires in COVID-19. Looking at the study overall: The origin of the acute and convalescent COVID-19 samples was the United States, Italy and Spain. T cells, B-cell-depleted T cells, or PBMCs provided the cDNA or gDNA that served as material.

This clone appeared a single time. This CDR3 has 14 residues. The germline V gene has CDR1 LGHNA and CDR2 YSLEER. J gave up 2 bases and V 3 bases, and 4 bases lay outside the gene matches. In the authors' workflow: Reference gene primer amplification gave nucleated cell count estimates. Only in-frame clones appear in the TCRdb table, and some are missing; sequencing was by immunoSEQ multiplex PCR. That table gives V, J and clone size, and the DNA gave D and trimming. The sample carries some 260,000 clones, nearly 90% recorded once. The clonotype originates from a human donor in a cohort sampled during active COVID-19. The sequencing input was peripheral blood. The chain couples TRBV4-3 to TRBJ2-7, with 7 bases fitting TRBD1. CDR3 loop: CASSQDRLAYEQYF. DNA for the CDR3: TGCGCCAGCAGCCAGGACAGGCTAGCCTACGAGCAGTACTTC.